The rows below give T cell receptor beta chains drawn from one sample of a study of tumor and adjacent non-tumor tissue in lung cancer. A single record per CDR3 protein comes from TCRdb applying MiXCR to the multiplex PCR reads. The table shows over 80,000 distinct CDR3 sequences, with 80% occurring only once. The specimen was distant non-tumor lung tissue. All receptors come from a man in his 60s with small cell lung cancer. Both conserved end residues are part of each CDR3. A D gene is named only where the DNA matches it firmly. For some rows the clone size is stated as once, few or many, or as a class when expanded; others skip it.

>-|TRBJ2-2|TRBV7-3|-|15
CASRLDQGRTGEQFF
TGTGCCAGCCGCTTAGATCAGGGGCGGACCGGGGAGCAGTTTTTT
>TRBD1|TRBJ1-5|TRBV7-9|-|12
CASNQTGEPQHF
TGTGCCAGCAACCAGACAGGGGAACCCCAGCATTTT
>TRBD1|TRBJ2-3|TRBV6-2/TRBV6-3|-|14
CASSYGTATDTQYF
TGTGCCAGCAGTTATGGGACAGCCACAGATACGCAATATTTT
>-|TRBJ2-3|TRBV4-1|-|14
CASSQAGLFDAQYF
TGCGCCAGCAGCCAAGCCGGGCTATTCGATGCGCAGTATTTT
>-|TRBJ1-4|TRBV11-2|-|15
CASSQFDGMSDRLFF
TGTGCCAGCAGCCAGTTTGATGGGATGAGTGACAGACTGTTTTTT
>-|TRBJ1-1|TRBV10-3|-|12
CAIRTNGIQAFF
TGTGCCATCAGAACAAACGGCATTCAAGCTTTCTTT
>-|TRBJ1-3|TRBV10-3|many|16
CAISADLTYSGNTIYF
TGTGCCATCAGTGCAGACCTTACTTACTCTGGAAACACCATATATTTT
>-|TRBJ2-1|TRBV11-1|-|16
CACSRSGGTSYDELFF
TGTGCCTGCAGCCGCTCCGGCGGGACGAGCTACGATGAGCTGTTCTTC
>-|TRBJ2-1|TRBV11-2|-|17
CASSLVTAQRSYNGQFF
TGTGCCAGCAGCTTAGTGACAGCCCAAAGGTCCTACAATGGGCAGTTCTTC
>-|TRBJ2-1|TRBV28|many|19
CASSFSTVKSGLSYNEQFF
TGTGCCAGCTCCTTTTCGACAGTAAAGAGCGGGCTTTCCTACAATGAGCAGTTCTTC
>TRBD2|TRBJ2-3|TRBV5-1|-|16
CASNFGTSGSTDTQYF
TGCGCCAGCAACTTCGGGACTAGCGGGAGCACAGATACGCAGTATTTT
>-|TRBJ2-4|TRBV5-4|-|16
CVSSLGDKVAKYIQYF
TGTGTCAGCAGCTTGGGGGACAAGGTAGCCAAATACATTCAGTACTTC
>-|TRBJ1-3|TRBV5-1|-|18
CASRPTSPRGYEPVAIYF
TGCGCCAGCAGACCGACCAGTCCCCGTGGTTATGAACCCGTGGCCATATATTTT
>-|TRBJ1-2|TRBV7-9|-|16
CASSTIRDTRPYDYTF
TGTGCCAGCAGCACTATTCGGGACACCCGACCCTATGACTACACCTTC
>-|TRBJ1-1|TRBV5-1|-|15
CASSLGMGFATEAYF
TGCGCCAGCAGCTTGGGGATGGGGTTCGCCACTGAAGCTTACTTT
>-|TRBJ2-1|TRBV11-2|-|15
CASSLTGADYNEDFF
TGTGCGAGCAGCTTAACGGGAGCAGACTACAATGAGGACTTCTTC
>TRBD1|TRBJ2-5|TRBV5-4|medium-sized|15
CASSRQGVGQETQYF
TGTGCCAGCAGTCGACAGGGTGTAGGCCAAGAGACCCAGTACTTC
>-|TRBJ1-2|TRBV4-2|-|15
CISSQSLPGLLSNTF
TGTATCAGCAGCCAATCCCTCCCCGGACTCCTCTCCAACACCTTC
>-|TRBJ1-3|TRBV29-1|many|14
CSVATGSSGNTIYF
TGCAGCGTTGCAACAGGGTCCTCTGGAAACACCATATATTTT
>-|TRBJ2-2|TRBV11-1|-|16
CTSSLGQQRLAGELSF
TGTACCAGCAGTTTAGGACAGCAACGACTAGCCGGGGAGCTGTCTTTT
>TRBD1|TRBJ2-7|TRBV12-3/TRBV12-4|many|15
CASSLWTGLTYEQYF
TGTGCCAGCAGTTTATGGACAGGGTTGACCTACGAGCAGTACTTC
>TRBD1|TRBJ2-7|TRBV13|-|17
CAISPPRTGKLSYEQYF
TGTGCCATCAGCCCACCACGGACAGGAAAACTCTCCTACGAGCAGTACTTC
>-|TRBJ2-1|TRBV11-2|-|17
CASSLVIAQTYYNEQLF
TGTGCCAGCAGCTTAGTGATTGCCCAGACCTACTACAATGAGCAGTTGTTC
>-|TRBJ2-1|TRBV11-2|once|14
CASQKRWGGNERFF
TGTGCCAGCCAGAAGCGGTGGGGCGGCAATGAGCGGTTCTTC
>TRBD2|TRBJ2-1|TRBV11-2|-|16
CASSMGLAVGSGEQLF
TGTGCCAGCAGCATGGGACTAGCTGTAGGGTCTGGTGAGCAGTTATTC
>TRBD1|TRBJ2-1|TRBV6-2/TRBV6-3|-|16
CVSNYPNGQGGNEQFF
TGTGTCAGCAATTACCCGAATGGACAGGGAGGTAATGAGCAGTTCTTC
>-|TRBJ2-2|TRBV7-3|few|15
CVSGAPDSPTGELFF
TGTGTCAGCGGTGCCCCGGACAGCCCTACCGGGGAGCTGTTTTTT
>-|TRBJ1-2|TRBV6-5|-|15
CASSLHSWTIYGYTF
TGTGCCAGCAGTCTGCATAGCTGGACAATCTATGGCTACACCTTC
>TRBD1|TRBJ1-3|TRBV11-2|-|16
CASSEQGSSSGNTIYF
TGTGCCAGCAGCGAACAGGGGTCGAGCTCTGGAAACACCATATATTTT
>-|TRBJ2-3|TRBV30|few|14
CAWSVSSSRDTQYF
TGTGCCTGGAGTGTATCCTCAAGTCGAGATACGCAGTATTTT